The 29 T cell receptor beta chains reported below all come from one sample, sequenced in a study of T cells expressing NK-cell markers. TCRdb reprocessed the 5' RACE reads, with one entry per CDR3 protein and no DNA. Its table records 120,000 to 150,000 distinct CDR3 sequences. Sample: blood T cells: a sorted CD56 or NKG2C T cell subset, CD4+ or CD8+ T cells, or bulk PBMC T cells (not recorded which). Source of these receptors: a man aged 18-30 years in good health.

The rearrangement links TRBV7-2 to TRBJ2-3. This CDR3 comprises 14 residues. CDR1 and CDR2 from the germline V gene are SGHTA and FQGNSA. The CDR3 sequence: CASSLFRGTDTQYF. The entire variable domain, with the rest obtained from reference TRBV7-2 and TRBJ2-3, is as follows: GAGVSQSPSNKVTEKGKDVELRCDPISGHTALYWYRQSLGQGLEFLIYFQGNSAPDKSGLPSDRFSAERTGGSVSTLTIQRTQQEDSAVYLCASSLFRGTDTQYFGPGTRLTVL.

The genes are TRBV15 and TRBJ2-3; without DNA, the TCRdb call of TRBD1 cannot be checked. The CDR3 loop spans 16 amino acids. The germline gives CDR1 LNHNV, CDR2 YYDKDF (reference sequence). CDR3 residues: CATSRQGQGLADTQYF.

CDR3 region: CASSLGTSGRVENEQFF. V is TRBV7-8 and J is TRBJ2-1; TCRdb returns TRBD2, unconfirmable since there is no DNA. CDR1 and CDR2 (germline): SGHVS, FQNEAQ. This CDR3 comprises 17 residues.

The V and J genes are TRBV7-9 and TRBJ2-1. Germline CDR1 is SEHNR and CDR2 is FQNEAQ (reference sequence). The CDR3 extends over 14 amino acids. The chain's CDR3 is CASSPPSPTIEQFF.

The V gene is TRBV6-2 or TRBV6-3, the J gene TRBJ1-1. Germline V gene lookup returns CDR1 MNHEY and CDR2 SVGEGT. CDR3 length: 16 amino acids. The CDR3 is CASRSMMASSSPEAFF.

This chain links TRBV6-4 with TRBJ2-1; lacking DNA, the TRBD2 call made by TCRdb goes unchecked. Germline V lookup: CDR1 MRHNA, CDR2 SNTAGT. The CDR3 has 16 amino acids. CDR3 amino acids: CASSEGGYSSYNEQFF.

The chain couples TRBV19 to TRBJ2-1; without DNA, the TCRdb call of TRBD1 cannot be checked. The CDR3 sequence is 15 residues long. Germline V gene data show CDR1 as LNHDA and CDR2 as SQIVND (reference sequence). CDR3 sequence: CASSSLGWGDNEQFF. Full variable domain (remainder filled in from reference TRBV19 and TRBJ2-1): DGGITQSPKYLFRKEGQNVTLSCEQNLNHDAMYWYRQDPGQGLRLIYYSQIVNDFQKGDIAEGYSVSREKKESFPLTVTSAQKNPTAFYLCASSSLGWGDNEQFFGPGTRLTVL.

V gene TRBV9 combines with J gene TRBJ2-2; TCRdb names TRBD2, which stays unverified in the absence of DNA. This CDR3 has 16 amino acids. CDR1 and CDR2 from the germline V gene are SGDLS and YYNGEE. The CDR3 reads CASSESLGEWHGELFF.

The chain joins TRBV4-1 to TRBJ2-2; checking the TCRdb D call of TRBD2 is not possible without DNA. The CDR3 is 18 amino acids. The germline V gene encodes CDR1 MGHRA and CDR2 YSYEKL. The CDR3 protein is CASSQEGSGLAGAGELFF.

The chain is built from TRBV30 and TRBJ2-1; TCRdb selects TRBD1, and the lack of DNA leaves this call unchecked. Per germline, CDR1 GTSNPN and CDR2 SVGIG (reference sequence). The CDR3 runs 16 residues. The CDR3 loop is CAWSGWRESSYNEQFF. The complete variable domain, with remaining parts taken from reference TRBV30 and TRBJ2-1, reads SQTIHQWPATLVQPVGSPLSLECTVEGTSNPNLYWYRQAAGRGLQLLFYSVGIGQISSEVPQNLSASRPQDRQFILSSKKLLLSDSGFYLCAWSGWRESSYNEQFFGPGTRLTVL.

The rearrangement links TRBV20-1 to TRBJ2-1; TCRdb lists TRBD2, though no DNA is available to test this call. The CDR3 runs 15 residues. Germline V gene sequence: CDR1 DFQATT, CDR2 SNEGSKA (reference sequence). This CDR3 reads CSAMARGTSYNEQFF.

This chain connects TRBV29-1 to TRBJ2-3. From germline, CDR1 is SQVTM and CDR2 ANQGSEA. The length of the CDR3 is 11 residues. This CDR3 reads CSVDLPDTQYF.

The rearrangement links TRBV13 to TRBJ2-7; TCRdb outputs TRBD2, but without DNA this stays unchecked. The CDR3 length is 15 residues. Germline V gene sequence: CDR1 PRHDT, CDR2 FYEKMQ (reference sequence). The CDR3 region is CASSLTSGISYEQYF.

CDR3 sequence reads: CSARAGPMGTPGNTIYF. The chain joins TRBV20-1 to TRBJ1-3. Germline V gives CDR1 DFQATT, CDR2 SNEGSKA (reference sequence). The CDR3 has 17 residues.

V and J are TRBV20-1 and TRBJ2-3; TCRdb names TRBD1, which stays unverified in the absence of DNA. The CDR3 runs 15 residues. CDR1 and CDR2 from the germline V gene are DFQATT and SNEGSKA (reference sequence). CDR3 amino acids: CSAHIRTGLADTQYF.

CDR3 sequence: CASSLMGDYEQYF. V gene TRBV5-1 combines with J gene TRBJ2-7. The CDR3 is 13 residues long. Germline CDR1 is SGHRS and CDR2 is YFSETQ.

The chain combines TRBV9 with TRBJ2-2; TCRdb's assignment of TRBD1 cannot be checked, as there is no DNA. Germline CDR1 reads SGDLS; CDR2 reads YYNGEE. The CDR3 is made up of 13 amino acids. This chain's CDR3 is CASSGQVTGELFF. Full variable domain (outside the CDR3, taken from reference TRBV9 and TRBJ2-2): DSGVTQTPKHLITATGQRVTLRCSPRSGDLSVYWYQQSLDQGLQFLIQYYNGEERAKGNILERFSAQQFPDLHSELNLSSLELGDSALYFCASSGQVTGELFFGEGSRLTVL.

The rearrangement uses TRBV5-1 and TRBJ1-2; TCRdb proposes TRBD1, but this gene call is untestable without DNA. Germline V CDR1 and CDR2: SGHRS, YFSETQ. The CDR3 has 14 residues. CDR3 loop: CASRPGQGASGYTF.

The V and J genes are TRBV13 and TRBJ2-1; the D call of TRBD2 rests on TCRdb alone, since no DNA is present to check it. Germline lookup yields CDR1 PRHDT and CDR2 FYEKMQ (reference sequence). This CDR3 has 16 amino acids. CDR3: CASSWTSGRAGDEQFF.

This chain uses TRBV9 with TRBJ1-2; the TCRdb call, TRBD1, lacks DNA for checking. Germline CDR1 reads SGDLS; CDR2 reads YYNGEE. The CDR3 totals 14 residues. The CDR3: CASSADRGLYGYTF.

The chain has TRBV18 and TRBJ2-1; TCRdb's assignment of TRBD1 cannot be checked, as there is no DNA. Germline lookup yields CDR1 KGHSH and CDR2 LQKENI. The CDR3 loop spans 16 amino acids. CDR3 residues: CASSPWDETGINEQFF.

This CDR3 is CSVEFLNEQFF. The chain recombines TRBV29-1 with TRBJ2-1. The CDR3 consists of 11 residues. Germline assignment: CDR1 SQVTM and CDR2 ANQGSEA.

V usage is TRBV5-6 and J usage is TRBJ2-2; the TRBD2 assignment by TCRdb is unverifiable without DNA. Germline CDR1 reads SGHDT; CDR2 reads YYEEEE. This CDR3 spans 17 amino acids. CDR3 protein: CARIPDFSGANTGELFF.

The V and J genes are TRBV4-3 and TRBJ2-3; the TCRdb D gene call, TRBD1, has no DNA to confirm it. CDR3 size: 15 residues. Germline assignment: CDR1 LGHNA and CDR2 YSLEER. The CDR3 sequence: CASSPDRVLADTQYF.

The chain is built from TRBV10-3 and TRBJ2-7; with no DNA, the TCRdb D assignment of TRBD1 cannot be verified. Germline CDR1 is ENHRY and CDR2 is SYGVKD. The CDR3 has 12 residues. The CDR3 loop is CAISVQGYEQYF.

CDR3 residues: CASSLVGGLAGSSYEQYF. The chain employs TRBV11-2 and TRBJ2-7; TCRdb picks TRBD2, but there is no DNA to check that call. The germline CDR1 and CDR2 sequences are SGHAT and FQNNGV. The CDR3 totals 18 residues.

This sequence joins TRBV30 and TRBJ2-7. This CDR3 spans 14 amino acids. CDR1 is GTSNPN, CDR2 SVGIG, per germline (reference sequence). CDR3 sequence: CAWSDAGVPYEQYF.

The genes are TRBV4-1 and TRBJ2-1. This CDR3 region has 16 residues. The V gene's germline CDR1 is MGHRA and CDR2 YSYEKL. CDR3: CASSHNLADYYNEQFF.

The chain couples TRBV5-6 to TRBJ2-1; TCRdb's D gene call, TRBD2, goes unchecked for lack of DNA. From germline, CDR1 is SGHDT and CDR2 YYEEEE. The CDR3 has 15 amino acids. CDR3: CASSSGLAGENEQFF. The complete variable domain, with remaining parts taken from reference TRBV5-6 and TRBJ2-1, reads DAGVTQSPTHLIKTRGQQVTLRCSPKSGHDTVSWYQQALGQGPQFIFQYYEEEERQRGNFPDRFSGHQFPNYSSELNVNALLLGDSALYLCASSSGLAGENEQFFGPGTRLTVL.